This T cell receptor (beta chain) was recovered during a study of shared clonotypes between healthy human individuals. To note about this clone: What it binds is not known.

Naivety among CD8 cells was defined by CD45RO negativity and positive CCR7 selection, thereby excluding terminally differentiated effector memory CD45RA+ cells. The CDR3 length is 14 residues. In germline, CDR1 is MNHNS, CDR2 SASEGT. V was pared by 5 bases and J by 1 base, with 3 bases of the junction left unmatched. Per the study methods: Quality scores were absent from the junction-only immunoSEQ sequences, so filtering differed. Generated by immunoSEQ multiplex PCR, the TCRdb table keeps only in-frame clones and is missing some. That table supplies the V and J calls and clone size; D and trimming were determined from the DNA. The data contain millions of clones, about 93% of them singletons. Overall study findings and caveats: Generation probability values for non-shared clonotypes were lower than those for clonotypes shared by all four donors.

The sequenced sample was naive CD8+ T cells from PBMCs. The V gene is TRBV6-1, the J gene TRBJ2-7; 9 positions match TRBD1. The source of this sequence is a man aged 18 to 29 in good health. Some clones in this sample may be carry-over from other donors' samples. CDR3: CASSTGGSSYEQYF. CDR3 in DNA: TGTGCCAGCAGTACAGGGGGCTCATCCTACGAGCAGTACTTC.